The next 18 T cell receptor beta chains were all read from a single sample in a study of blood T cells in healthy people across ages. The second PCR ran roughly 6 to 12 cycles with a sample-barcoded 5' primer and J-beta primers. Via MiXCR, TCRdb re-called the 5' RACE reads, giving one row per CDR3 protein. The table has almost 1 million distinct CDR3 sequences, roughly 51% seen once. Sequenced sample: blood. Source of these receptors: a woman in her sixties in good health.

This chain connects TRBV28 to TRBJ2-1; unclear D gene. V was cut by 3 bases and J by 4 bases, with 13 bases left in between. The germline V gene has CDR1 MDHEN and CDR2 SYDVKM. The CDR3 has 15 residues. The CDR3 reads CASSFMGRSYNEQFF. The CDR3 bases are TGTGCCAGCAGTTTTATGGGAAGATCGTACAATGAGCAGTTCTTC.

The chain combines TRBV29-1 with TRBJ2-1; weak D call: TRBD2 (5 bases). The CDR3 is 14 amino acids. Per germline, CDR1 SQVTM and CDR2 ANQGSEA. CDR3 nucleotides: TGCAGTATTCTACCGAGAGGCGGGTACAATGAGCAGTTCTTC. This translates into CSILPRGGYNEQFF.

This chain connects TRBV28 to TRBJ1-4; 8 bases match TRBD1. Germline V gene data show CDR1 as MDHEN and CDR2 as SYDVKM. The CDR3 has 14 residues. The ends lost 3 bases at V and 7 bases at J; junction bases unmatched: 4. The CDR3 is CASSFTGGGEKLFF. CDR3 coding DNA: TGTGCCAGCAGTTTTACAGGGGGGGGTGAAAAACTGTTTTTT.

This CDR3 is CASRRGASSYNEQFF. CDR3 sequence (DNA): TGTGCCAGCAGACGGGGGGCTAGCTCCTACAATGAGCAGTTCTTC. This rearrangement joins TRBV2 to TRBJ2-1, with D possibly TRBD2 on 7 matching bases. The CDR3 length is 15 residues. Between the trimmed V and J ends, which lost 6 bases and 0 bases, there was a span of 12 bases. Germline loops: CDR1 SNHLY, CDR2 FYNNEI.

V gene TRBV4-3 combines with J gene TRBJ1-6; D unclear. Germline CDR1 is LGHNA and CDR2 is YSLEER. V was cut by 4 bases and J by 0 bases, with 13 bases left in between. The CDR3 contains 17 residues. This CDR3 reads CASSLDRIVSYNSPLHF. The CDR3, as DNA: TGCGCCAGCAGCCTGGACCGGATAGTCTCCTATAATTCACCCCTCCACTTT.

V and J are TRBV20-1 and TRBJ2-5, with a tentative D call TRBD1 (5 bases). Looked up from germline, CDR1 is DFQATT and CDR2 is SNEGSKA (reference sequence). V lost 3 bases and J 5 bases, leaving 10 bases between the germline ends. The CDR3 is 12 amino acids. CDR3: CSASIRGETQYF. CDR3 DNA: TGCAGTGCTAGTATTAGGGGTGAGACCCAGTACTTC.

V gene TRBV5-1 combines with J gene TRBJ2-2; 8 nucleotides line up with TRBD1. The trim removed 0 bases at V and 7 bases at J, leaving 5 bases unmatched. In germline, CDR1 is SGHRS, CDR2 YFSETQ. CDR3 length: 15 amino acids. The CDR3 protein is CASSLARGRGGELFF. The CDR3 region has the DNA TGCGCCAGCAGCTTGGCCAGGGGGCGAGGCGGGGAGCTGTTTTTT.

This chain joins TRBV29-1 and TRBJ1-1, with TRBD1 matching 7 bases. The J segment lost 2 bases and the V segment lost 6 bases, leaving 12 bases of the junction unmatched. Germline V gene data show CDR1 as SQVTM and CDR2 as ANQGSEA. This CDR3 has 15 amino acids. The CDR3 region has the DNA TGCAGCGTCGACTGGGTAGGGGGCCCCAACACTGAAGCTTTCTTT. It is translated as CSVDWVGGPNTEAFF.

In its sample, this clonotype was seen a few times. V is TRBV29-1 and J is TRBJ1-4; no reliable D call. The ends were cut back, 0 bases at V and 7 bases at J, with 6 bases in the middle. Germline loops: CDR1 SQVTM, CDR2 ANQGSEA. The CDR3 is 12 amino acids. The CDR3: CSVEDLAEKLFF. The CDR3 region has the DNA TGCAGCGTTGAAGACCTCGCTGAAAAACTGTTTTTT.

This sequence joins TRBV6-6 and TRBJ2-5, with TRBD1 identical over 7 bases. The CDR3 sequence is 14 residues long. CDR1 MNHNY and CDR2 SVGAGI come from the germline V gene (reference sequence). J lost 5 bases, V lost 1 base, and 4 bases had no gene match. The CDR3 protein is CASSYWDRQETQYF. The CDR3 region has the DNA TGTGCCAGCAGTTACTGGGACAGACAGGAGACCCAGTACTTC.

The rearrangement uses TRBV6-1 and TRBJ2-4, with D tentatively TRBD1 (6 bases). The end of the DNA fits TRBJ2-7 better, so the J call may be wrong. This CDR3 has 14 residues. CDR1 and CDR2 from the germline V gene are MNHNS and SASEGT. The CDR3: CASRPNPQGYEQYF. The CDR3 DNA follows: TGTGCCAGCAGACCTAACCCACAGGGCTACGAGCAGTACTTC.

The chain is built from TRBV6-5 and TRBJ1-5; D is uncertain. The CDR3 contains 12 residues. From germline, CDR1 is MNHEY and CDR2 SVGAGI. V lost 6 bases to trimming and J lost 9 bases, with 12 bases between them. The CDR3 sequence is CASSTPSGPQHF. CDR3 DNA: TGTGCCAGCAGCACCCCTAGCGGGCCCCAGCATTTT.

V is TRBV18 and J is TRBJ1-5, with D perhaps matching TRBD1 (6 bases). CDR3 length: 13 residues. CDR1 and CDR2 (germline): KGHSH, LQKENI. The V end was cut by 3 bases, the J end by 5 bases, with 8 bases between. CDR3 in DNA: TGTGCCAGCTCACCGGGACAAGATCAGCCCCAGCATTTT. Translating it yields CASSPGQDQPQHF.

The CDR3 bases are TGTGCCTGGAGTGTAACAGAAGGCGTGCAGTACTTC. It codes for CAWSVTEGVQYF. The chain couples TRBV30 to TRBJ2-7; no definite D call. The CDR3 sequence is 12 residues long. The germline CDR1 and CDR2 sequences are GTSNPN and SVGIG (reference sequence). V was clipped by 0 bases and J by 9 bases, with 12 bases between them.

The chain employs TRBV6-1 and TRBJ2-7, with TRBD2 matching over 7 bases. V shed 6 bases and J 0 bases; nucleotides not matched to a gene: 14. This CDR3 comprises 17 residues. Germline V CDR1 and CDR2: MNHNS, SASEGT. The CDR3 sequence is CASRGGSLPSGSYEQYF. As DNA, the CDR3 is TGTGCCAGCAGGGGAGGGTCTTTGCCTAGCGGCTCCTACGAGCAGTACTTC.

The CDR3 coding sequence is TGCGCCAGCAGCCCAGCGGGATTACAGGGGACCCAGTACTTC. Translating gives CASSPAGLQGTQYF. This chain connects TRBV4-1 to TRBJ2-5; TRBD2 might be the D (7 bases). With 4 bases removed from V and 7 bases from J, the gap between germline ends came to 16 bases. Germline CDR1 is MGHRA and CDR2 is YSYEKL. The CDR3 length is 14 residues.

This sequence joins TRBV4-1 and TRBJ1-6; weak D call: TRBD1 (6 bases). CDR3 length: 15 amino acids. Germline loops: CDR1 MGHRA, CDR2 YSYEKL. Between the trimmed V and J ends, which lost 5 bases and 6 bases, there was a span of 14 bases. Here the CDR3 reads CASSSGGLGNSPLHF. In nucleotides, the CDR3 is TGCGCCAGCAGCAGTGGGGGGCTGGGTAATTCACCCCTCCACTTT.

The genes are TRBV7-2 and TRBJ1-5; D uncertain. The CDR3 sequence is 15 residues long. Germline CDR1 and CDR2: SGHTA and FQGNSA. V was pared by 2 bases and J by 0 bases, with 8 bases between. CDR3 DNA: TGTGCCAGCAGCTTACTTGTACATAGCAATCAGCCCCAGCATTTT. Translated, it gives CASSLLVHSNQPQHF.